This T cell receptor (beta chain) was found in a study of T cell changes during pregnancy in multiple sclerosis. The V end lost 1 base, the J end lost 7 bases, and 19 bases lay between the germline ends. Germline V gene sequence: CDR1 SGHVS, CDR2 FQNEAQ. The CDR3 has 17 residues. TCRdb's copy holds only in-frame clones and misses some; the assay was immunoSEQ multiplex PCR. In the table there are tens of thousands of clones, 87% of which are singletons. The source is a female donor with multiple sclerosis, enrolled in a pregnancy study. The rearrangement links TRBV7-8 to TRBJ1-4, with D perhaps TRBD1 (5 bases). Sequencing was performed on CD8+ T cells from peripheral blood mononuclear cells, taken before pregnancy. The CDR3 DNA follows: TGTGCCAGCAGCTTAGGGGGCCAGGGAACCGACGGTGAAAAACTGTTTTTT. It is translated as CASSLGGQGTDGEKLFF.